Shown below are 28 T cell receptor beta chains from a single sample sequenced in a study of blood T cell repertoires in COVID-19. TCRdb's table, derived via immunoSEQ multiplex PCR, lists solely in-frame clones and lacks some. Of almost 300,000 clones in the sample, about nine tenths are singletons; the top ten hold 11%. Source material: peripheral blood. The receptors derive from a woman in her 30s with COVID-19, enrolled during active disease.

The chain couples TRBV30 to TRBJ1-6, with 10 bases that match TRBD1. Germline trimming cut 4 bases from V and 8 bases from J; bases unmatched to any gene: 2. This CDR3 spans 13 amino acids. CDR1 is GTSNPN and CDR2 is SVGIG in the germline V gene (reference sequence). Here the CDR3 reads CAWTGTGDSPLHF. The CDR3 DNA is TGTGCCTGGACCGGGACAGGGGATTCACCCCTCCACTTT.

The chain has TRBV19 and TRBJ2-1; TRBD2 might be the D (5 bases). Germline lookup yields CDR1 LNHDA and CDR2 SQIVND (reference sequence). V dropped 4 bases and J dropped 0 bases, with 10 bases sitting between them. CDR3 size: 15 residues. CDR3 amino acids: CASSTTRSSYNEQFF. The CDR3 DNA sequence: TGTGCCAGTAGTACAACTAGGAGCTCCTACAATGAGCAGTTCTTC.

Here the CDR3 reads CASSLDDRLNNYGYTF. The DNA for the CDR3 is TGTGCCAGCAGCTTAGATGACAGGCTGAATAACTATGGCTACACCTTC. J is TRBJ1-2 and V is TRBV11-2; D is perhaps TRBD1 (6 bases). Deletions cut 0 bases from V and 1 base from J, with 12 bases between. Germline loops: CDR1 SGHAT, CDR2 FQNNGV. The CDR3 has 16 amino acids. Based on the CDR3 plus reference TRBV11-2 and TRBJ1-2, the full variable domain is EAGVAQSPRYKIIEKRQSVAFWCNPISGHATLYWYQQILGQGPKLLIQFQNNGVVDDSQLPKDRFSAERLKGVDSTLKIQPAKLEDSAVYLCASSLDDRLNNYGYTFGSGTRLTVV.

This rearrangement joins TRBV24-1 to TRBJ1-2; maybe TRBD1 (6 bases). Trimming pared 5 bases from V and 4 bases from J, leaving 10 bases between. The CDR3 runs to 13 residues. Germline CDR1 and CDR2: KGHDR and SFDVKD. CDR3 in DNA: TGTGCCACCAGTGCCTTGGACAGCTATGGCTACACCTTC. This encodes CATSALDSYGYTF.

The rearrangement uses TRBV5-4 and TRBJ1-2; D is undetermined. Trimming pared 0 bases from V and 3 bases from J, leaving 6 bases between. This CDR3 is 13 amino acids long. The germline gives CDR1 SGHNT, CDR2 YYREEE (reference sequence). The CDR3 protein is CASSLVRDYGYTF. CDR3 in DNA: TGTGCCAGCAGCTTGGTACGCGACTATGGCTACACCTTC.

The chain has TRBV7-9 and TRBJ2-3, with D possibly matching TRBD1 (5 bases). V was clipped by 1 base and J by 10 bases, with 12 bases between them. CDR1 SEHNR and CDR2 FQNEAQ come from the germline V gene (reference sequence). The CDR3 sequence is 13 residues long. This chain's CDR3 is CASSLDGALSQYF. The CDR3 DNA reads as TGTGCCAGCAGCTTAGATGGGGCCCTGTCGCAGTATTTT.

V is TRBV29-1 and J is TRBJ1-3, with unresolved D. Trimming shortened V by 4 bases and J by 0 bases, and 10 bases separated the two germline ends. Germline CDR1 SQVTM, CDR2 ANQGSEA. CDR3 size: 14 residues. This chain's CDR3 is CSVGERFSGNTIYF. CDR3 nucleotides: TGCAGCGTTGGTGAGCGGTTCTCTGGAAACACCATATATTTT.

This clone has only one observation. This chain uses TRBV5-6 with TRBJ1-5; D is perhaps TRBD1 (5 bases). V was pared by 5 bases and J by 4 bases, with 16 bases between. Germline loops: CDR1 SGHDT, CDR2 YYEEEE. The CDR3 spans 15 residues. The CDR3 spells CASSRRGVWNQPQHF. CDR3 bases: TGTGCCAGCAGTCGGCGGGGGGTATGGAATCAGCCCCAGCATTTT.

This clone was counted a single time. The V gene is TRBV5-5, the J gene TRBJ1-2; 9 positions match TRBD1. The CDR3 totals 17 residues. From germline, CDR1 is SGHKS and CDR2 YYEKEE (reference sequence). Losses at the gene ends were 1 base for V and 8 bases for J; bases not matched to a gene: 15. DNA of the CDR3: TGTGCCAGCAGCTTGACCGGGACAGGGAGGCAGGGGTCGGGCTACACCTTC. The encoded protein is CASSLTGTGRQGSGYTF.

J is TRBJ1-4 and V is TRBV5-8; D is ambiguous. V shed 3 bases and J shed 3 bases, with 12 bases lying between them. Germline CDR1 is SGHTS and CDR2 is YDEGEE. This CDR3 spans 15 amino acids. CDR3 region: CASSSTRGANEKLFF. Here the CDR3 DNA reads TGTGCCAGCAGCTCTACCCGCGGGGCTAATGAAAAACTGTTTTTT.

This clone showed up just once. The chain links TRBV6-1 to TRBJ2-1; 9 bases are a match to TRBD2. Germline-derived CDR1 and CDR2 are MNHNS and SASEGT. This CDR3 is 16 amino acids long. With V trimmed by 1 base and J by 8 bases, 9 bases remained unmatched. CDR3 region: CASSEGLRGGPHEQFF. As DNA, the CDR3 is TGTGCCAGCAGTGAAGGGCTGCGGGGGGGCCCCCATGAGCAGTTCTTC.

The rearrangement uses TRBV2 and TRBJ2-3, with a weak D call TRBD2 (5 bases). The CDR3 loop spans 15 amino acids. V shed 6 bases and J shed 6 bases, with 19 bases lying between them. Germline V gene lookup returns CDR1 SNHLY and CDR2 FYNNEI. In DNA form, the CDR3 reads TGTGCCAGCAGCGCGTTGACCACACCGGGGGATACGCAGTATTTT. As protein: CASSALTTPGDTQYF.

The chain joins TRBV5-1 to TRBJ2-5, with D tentatively TRBD2 (5 bases). V was clipped by 5 bases and J by 1 base, with 12 bases between them. CDR3 length equals 14 residues. Germline CDR1 reads SGHRS; CDR2 reads YFSETQ. The CDR3 spells CASRRGSGQETQYF. The CDR3 region has the DNA TGCGCCAGCAGGCGAGGCAGCGGCCAAGAGACCCAGTACTTC.

CDR3 coding DNA: TGTGCCAGCAGCCAACCCCTACCGGGGGGGACCTACGAGCAGTACTTC. Protein sequence: CASSQPLPGGTYEQYF. The rearrangement links TRBV3-1 (or the pseudogene TRBV3-2) to TRBJ2-7, with 8 bases matching TRBD2. CDR3 length: 16 residues. The ends lost 2 bases at V and 2 bases at J; junction bases unmatched: 8. Germline V CDR1 and CDR2: LGHDT, YNNKEL (reference sequence).

The rearrangement joins TRBV7-9 to TRBJ2-5; D unclear. The CDR3 is 15 residues long. The germline gives CDR1 SEHNR, CDR2 FQNEAQ (reference sequence). Trimming shortened V by 7 bases and J by 2 bases, and 17 bases separated the two germline ends. CDR3 region: CASTLHGTVQETQYF. The CDR3, as DNA: TGTGCCAGCACTCTACATGGAACAGTTCAAGAGACCCAGTACTTC.

The chain is built from TRBV28 and TRBJ1-5; D gene unclear. The V end lost 3 bases, the J end lost 5 bases, and 5 bases lay between the germline ends. From germline, CDR1 is MDHEN and CDR2 SYDVKM. The CDR3 spans 12 residues. CDR3 DNA: TGTGCCAGCAGTTTCTATGATCAGCCCCAGCATTTT. This translates into CASSFYDQPQHF.

The V gene is TRBV7-6, the J gene TRBJ2-3; the match to TRBD2 covers 7 bases. The CDR3 is 17 amino acids. J was trimmed by 0 bases and V by 5 bases; bases with no gene match: 11. From germline, CDR1 is SGHVS and CDR2 FNYEAQ. The CDR3 DNA follows: TGTGCCAGCAGCCGTCGACTAGCCCTTTCTAGCACAGATACGCAGTATTTT. It is translated as CASSRRLALSSTDTQYF. Filled out from reference TRBV7-6 and TRBJ2-3, the complete variable domain reads GAGVSQSPRYKVTKRGQDVALRCDPISGHVSLYWYRQALGQGPEFLTYFNYEAQQDKSGLPNDRFSAERPEGSISTLTIQRTEQRDSAMYRCASSRRLALSSTDTQYFGPGTRLTVL.

The chain couples TRBV5-1 to TRBJ1-2; D is undetermined. The CDR3 has 13 amino acids. Germline CDR1 SGHRS, CDR2 YFSETQ. The V end was cut by 0 bases, the J end by 6 bases, with 9 bases between. Written as DNA, the CDR3 is TGCGCCAGCAGCTTGGCTAGTTGGGATGGCTACACCTTC. It specifies CASSLASWDGYTF.

The chain joins TRBV6-5 to TRBJ2-3; tentatively, D is TRBD1 (7 bases). This CDR3 spans 12 amino acids. Germline-derived CDR1 and CDR2 are MNHEY and SVGAGI. V gave up 10 bases and J gave up 8 bases, with 16 bases separating them. CDR3 DNA: TGTGCCACCGACAGGGTGGGAGGTACGCAGTATTTT. Protein product: CATDRVGGTQYF.

The chain is built from TRBV7-9 and TRBJ2-2; D is possibly TRBD1 (5 bases). Germline CDR1 is SEHNR and CDR2 is FQNEAQ (reference sequence). This CDR3 is built from 16 residues. V lost 9 bases and J 0 bases, leaving 17 bases between the germline ends. CDR3 sequence: CASPTARASNTGELFF. The CDR3 nucleotides are TGTGCCAGTCCGACAGCTAGAGCCTCGAACACCGGGGAGCTGTTTTTT.

This clone was seen a single time. This sequence joins TRBV11-2 and TRBJ1-5; D might be TRBD1 (6 bases). The CDR3 sequence is 14 residues long. The V end lost 4 bases, the J end lost 4 bases, and 11 bases lay between the germline ends. Germline CDR1 SGHAT, CDR2 FQNNGV. In DNA, the CDR3 is TGTGCCAGCAGCTCTACGACAGGAAATCAGCCCCAGCATTTT. It specifies CASSSTTGNQPQHF.

V gene TRBV10-2 combines with J gene TRBJ1-2; D is undetermined. CDR3 length: 13 residues. The V gene lost 3 bases and the J gene lost 4 bases, with 9 bases spanning the gap. CDR1 is WSHSY, CDR2 SAAADI, per germline. Written as DNA, the CDR3 is TGCGCCAGCAGTGAACGGGTAGTCTATGGCTACACCTTC. Its translation: CASSERVVYGYTF.

The V call is TRBV6-2 or TRBV6-3, the J call TRBJ1-4, with D perhaps matching TRBD1 (5 bases). The CDR3 consists of 17 residues. Trimming cost V 6 bases and J 8 bases, with 25 bases left between them. Looked up from germline, CDR1 is MNHEY and CDR2 is SVGEGT. The CDR3 spells CASSPSRSTGVREKLFF. DNA for the CDR3: TGTGCCAGCAGCCCCAGCCGGTCAACAGGAGTCCGAGAAAAACTGTTTTTT.

The chain uses TRBV7-9 and TRBJ1-4, with 7 bases matching TRBD1. Germline assignment: CDR1 SEHNR and CDR2 FQNEAQ (reference sequence). The CDR3 is 18 amino acids. The ends lost 1 base at V and 5 bases at J; junction bases unmatched: 13. CDR3 in amino acids: CASSLGRWVTGKNEKLFF. CDR3 coding DNA: TGTGCCAGCAGCTTAGGGCGGTGGGTGACAGGGAAGAATGAAAAACTGTTTTTT.

The rearrangement uses TRBV14 and TRBJ2-7; 7 bases match TRBD2. CDR1 and CDR2 (germline): SGHDN, FVKESK. This CDR3 is 14 amino acids long. Trimming took 4 bases from V and 0 from J; bases not matched to a gene: 3. CDR3 DNA sequence: TGTGCCAGCAGCCCGGCGGGGGTCTCCTACGAGCAGTACTTC. Its protein product is CASSPAGVSYEQYF.

This chain connects TRBV5-8 to TRBJ1-6; D is ambiguous. Germline CDR1 reads SGHTS; CDR2 reads YDEGEE. With 1 base removed from V and 10 bases from J, the gap between germline ends came to 15 bases. This CDR3 spans 15 amino acids. The CDR3 region is CASSLFSGVGSPLHF. DNA of the CDR3: TGTGCCAGCAGCTTGTTCTCCGGGGTGGGCTCACCCCTCCACTTT.

This clone was seen a few times. The rearrangement uses TRBV3-1 (or the pseudogene TRBV3-2) and TRBJ1-5; D gene ambiguous. With 1 base removed from V and 3 bases from J, the gap between germline ends came to 4 bases. This CDR3 has 13 residues. CDR1 and CDR2 from the germline V gene are LGHDT and YNNKEL (reference sequence). Written as DNA, the CDR3 is TGTGCCAGCAGCCAAGTCAACAATCAGCCCCAGCATTTT. Its translation: CASSQVNNQPQHF.

The chain has TRBV7-2 and TRBJ2-3, with D hard to call. This CDR3 spans 14 amino acids. Germline CDR1 SGHTA, CDR2 FQGNSA. The V end lost 1 base, the J end lost 4 bases, and 9 bases lay between the germline ends. The chain's CDR3 is CASSLGGPPDTQYF. DNA for the CDR3: TGTGCCAGCAGCTTAGGTGGGCCTCCAGATACGCAGTATTTT.